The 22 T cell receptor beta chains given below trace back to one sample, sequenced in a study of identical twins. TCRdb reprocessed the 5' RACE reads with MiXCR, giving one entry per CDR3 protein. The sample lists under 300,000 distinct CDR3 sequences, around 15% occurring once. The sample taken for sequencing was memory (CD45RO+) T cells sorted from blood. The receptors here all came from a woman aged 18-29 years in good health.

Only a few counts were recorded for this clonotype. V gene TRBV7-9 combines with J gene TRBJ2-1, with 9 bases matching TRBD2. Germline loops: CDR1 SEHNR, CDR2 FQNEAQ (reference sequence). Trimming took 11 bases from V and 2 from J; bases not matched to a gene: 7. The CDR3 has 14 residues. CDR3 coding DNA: TGTGCCGGGAACGGACTAGCGACCTACAATGAGCAGTTCTTC. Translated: CAGNGLATYNEQFF.

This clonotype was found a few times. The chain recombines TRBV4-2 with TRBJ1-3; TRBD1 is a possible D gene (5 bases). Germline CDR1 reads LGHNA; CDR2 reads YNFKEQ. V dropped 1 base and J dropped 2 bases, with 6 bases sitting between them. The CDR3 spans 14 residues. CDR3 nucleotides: TGTGCCAGCAGCCAAGGACAGCCTGGAAACACCATATATTTT. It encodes CASSQGQPGNTIYF.

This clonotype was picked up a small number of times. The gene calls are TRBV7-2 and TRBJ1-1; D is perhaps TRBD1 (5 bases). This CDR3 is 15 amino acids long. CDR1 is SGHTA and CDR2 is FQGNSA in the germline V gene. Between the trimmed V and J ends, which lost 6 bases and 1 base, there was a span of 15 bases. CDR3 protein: CASSSYGGWNTEAFF. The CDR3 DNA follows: TGTGCCAGCAGTTCTTACGGGGGTTGGAACACTGAAGCTTTCTTT.

CDR3 region: CASSQDHLVGTSGRYYNEQFF. DNA for the CDR3: TGTGCCAGCAGCCAAGATCATTTAGTGGGGACTAGCGGGAGGTACTACAATGAGCAGTTCTTC. This chain connects TRBV3-1 to TRBJ2-1; TRBD2 aligns across 15 bases. Germline values: CDR1 LGHDT, CDR2 YNNKEL (reference sequence). V dropped 0 bases and J dropped 3; count of bases not matched to a gene: 12. This CDR3 region has 21 residues.

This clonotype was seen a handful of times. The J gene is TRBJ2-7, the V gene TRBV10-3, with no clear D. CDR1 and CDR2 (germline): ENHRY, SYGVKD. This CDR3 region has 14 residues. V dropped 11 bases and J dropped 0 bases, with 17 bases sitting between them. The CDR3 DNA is TGTGCCTCGGGCGGCAGTTGGAGCTCCTACGAGCAGTACTTC. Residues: CASGGSWSSYEQYF.

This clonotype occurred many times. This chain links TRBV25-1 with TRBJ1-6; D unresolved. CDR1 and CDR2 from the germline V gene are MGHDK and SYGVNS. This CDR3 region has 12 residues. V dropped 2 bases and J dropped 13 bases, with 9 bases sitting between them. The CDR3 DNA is TGTGCCAGCAGTGAAGGGTTAAGTCCCCTCCACTTT. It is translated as CASSEGLSPLHF.

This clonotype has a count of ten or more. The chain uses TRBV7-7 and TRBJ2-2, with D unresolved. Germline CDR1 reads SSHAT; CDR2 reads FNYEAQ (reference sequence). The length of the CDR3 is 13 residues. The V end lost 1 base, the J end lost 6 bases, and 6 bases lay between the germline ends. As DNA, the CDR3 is TGTGCCAGCAGCTTAGGTTGGTCCGGGGAGCTGTTTTTT. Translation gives CASSLGWSGELFF.

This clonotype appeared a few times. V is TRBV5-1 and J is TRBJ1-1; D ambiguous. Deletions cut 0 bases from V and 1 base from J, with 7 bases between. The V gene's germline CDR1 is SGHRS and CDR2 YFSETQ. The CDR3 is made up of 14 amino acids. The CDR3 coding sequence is TGCGCCAGCAGCTTGGATCTGGGGAACACTGAAGCTTTCTTT. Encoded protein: CASSLDLGNTEAFF.

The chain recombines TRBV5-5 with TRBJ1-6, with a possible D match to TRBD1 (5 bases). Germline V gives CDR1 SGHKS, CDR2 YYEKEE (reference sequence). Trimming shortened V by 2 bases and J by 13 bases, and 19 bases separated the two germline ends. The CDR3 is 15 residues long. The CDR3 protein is CASSLQARTGFPLHF. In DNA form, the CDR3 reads TGTGCCAGCAGCTTACAGGCCCGGACGGGATTTCCCCTCCACTTT.

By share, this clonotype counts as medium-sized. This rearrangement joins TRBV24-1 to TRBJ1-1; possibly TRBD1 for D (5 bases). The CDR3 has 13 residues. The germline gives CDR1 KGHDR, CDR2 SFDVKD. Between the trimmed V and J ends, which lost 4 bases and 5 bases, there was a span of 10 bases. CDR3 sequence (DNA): TGTGCCACCAGTGAGGGGGTTGGGACTGAAGCTTTCTTT. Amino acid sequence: CATSEGVGTEAFF.

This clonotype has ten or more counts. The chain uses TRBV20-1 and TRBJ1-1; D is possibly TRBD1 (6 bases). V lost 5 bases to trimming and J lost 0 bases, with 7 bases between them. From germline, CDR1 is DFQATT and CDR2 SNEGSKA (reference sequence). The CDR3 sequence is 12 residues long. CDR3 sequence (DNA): TGCAGTGCTCGGACAGTGAACACTGAAGCTTTCTTT. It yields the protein CSARTVNTEAFF.

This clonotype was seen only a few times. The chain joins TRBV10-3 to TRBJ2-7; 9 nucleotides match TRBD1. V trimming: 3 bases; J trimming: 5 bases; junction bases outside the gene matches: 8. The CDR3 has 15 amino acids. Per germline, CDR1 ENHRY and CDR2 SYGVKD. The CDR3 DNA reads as TGTGCCATCAGTGACTTTAGGACAGGGGAGGACGAGCAGTACTTC. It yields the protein CAISDFRTGEDEQYF.

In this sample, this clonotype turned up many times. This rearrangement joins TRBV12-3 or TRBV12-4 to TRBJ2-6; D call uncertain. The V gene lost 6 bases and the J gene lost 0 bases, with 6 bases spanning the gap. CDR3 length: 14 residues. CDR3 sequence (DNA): TGTGCCAGCAGCCACAACTCTGGGGCCAACGTCCTGACTTTC. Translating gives CASSHNSGANVLTF.

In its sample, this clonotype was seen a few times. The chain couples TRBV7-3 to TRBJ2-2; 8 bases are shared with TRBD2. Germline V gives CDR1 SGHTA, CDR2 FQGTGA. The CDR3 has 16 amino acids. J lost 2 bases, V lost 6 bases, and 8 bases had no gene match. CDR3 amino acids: CASRIALAGNTGELFF. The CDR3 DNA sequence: TGTGCCAGCAGAATAGCCCTAGCGGGTAACACCGGGGAGCTGTTTTTT.

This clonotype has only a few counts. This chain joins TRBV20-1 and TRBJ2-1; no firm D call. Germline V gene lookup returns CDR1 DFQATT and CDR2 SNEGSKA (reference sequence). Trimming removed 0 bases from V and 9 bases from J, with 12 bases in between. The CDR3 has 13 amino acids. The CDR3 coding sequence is TGCAGTGCTAGAGATCTTAAGACATCTGAGCAGTTCTTC. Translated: CSARDLKTSEQFF.

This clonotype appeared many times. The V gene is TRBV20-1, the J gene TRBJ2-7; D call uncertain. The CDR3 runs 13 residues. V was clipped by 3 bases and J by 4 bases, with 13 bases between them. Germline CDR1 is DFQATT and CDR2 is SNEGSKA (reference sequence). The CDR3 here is CSARTYLSYEQYF. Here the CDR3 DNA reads TGCAGTGCTAGGACCTACCTTTCTTACGAGCAGTACTTC.

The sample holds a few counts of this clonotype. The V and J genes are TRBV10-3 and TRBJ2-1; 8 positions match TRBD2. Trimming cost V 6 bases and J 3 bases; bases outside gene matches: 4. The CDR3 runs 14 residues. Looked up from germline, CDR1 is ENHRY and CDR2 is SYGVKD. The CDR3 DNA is TGTGCCATCAGGGAGCGGGAGTACTACAATGAGCAGTTCTTC. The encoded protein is CAIREREYYNEQFF.

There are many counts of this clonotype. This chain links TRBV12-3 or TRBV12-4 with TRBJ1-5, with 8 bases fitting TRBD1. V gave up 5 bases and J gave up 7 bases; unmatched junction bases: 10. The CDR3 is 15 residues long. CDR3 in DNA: TGTGCCAGCAGTATCGGACAGGGACGAGGACAGCCCCAGCATTTT. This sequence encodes CASSIGQGRGQPQHF.

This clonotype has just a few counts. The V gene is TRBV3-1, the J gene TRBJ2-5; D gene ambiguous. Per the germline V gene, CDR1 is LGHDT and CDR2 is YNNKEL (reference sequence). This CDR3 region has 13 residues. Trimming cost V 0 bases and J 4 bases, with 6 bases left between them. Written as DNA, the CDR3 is TGTGCCAGCAGCCAAGAGTGGGGAGAGACCCAGTACTTC. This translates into CASSQEWGETQYF.

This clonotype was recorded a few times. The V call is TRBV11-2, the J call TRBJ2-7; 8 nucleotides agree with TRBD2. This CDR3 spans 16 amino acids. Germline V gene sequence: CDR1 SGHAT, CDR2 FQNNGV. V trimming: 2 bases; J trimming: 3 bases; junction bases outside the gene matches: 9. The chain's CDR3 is CASSLTSGGPIYEQYF. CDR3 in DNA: TGTGCCAGCAGCTTAACGAGCGGGGGCCCTATCTACGAGCAGTACTTC.

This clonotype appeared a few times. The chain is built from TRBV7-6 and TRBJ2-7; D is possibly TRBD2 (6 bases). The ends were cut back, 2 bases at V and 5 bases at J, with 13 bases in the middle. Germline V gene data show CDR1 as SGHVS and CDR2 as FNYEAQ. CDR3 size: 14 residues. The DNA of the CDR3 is TGTGCCAGCAGCTTAACGGGAGTTTCCAACGAGCAGTACTTC. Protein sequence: CASSLTGVSNEQYF.

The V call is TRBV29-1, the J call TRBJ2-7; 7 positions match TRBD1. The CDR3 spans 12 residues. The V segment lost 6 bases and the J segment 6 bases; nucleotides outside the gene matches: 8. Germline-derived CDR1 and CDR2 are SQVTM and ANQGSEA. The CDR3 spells CSVATDRAEQYF. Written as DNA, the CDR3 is TGCAGCGTGGCCACAGACAGGGCCGAGCAGTACTTC.